These 29 T cell receptor beta chains originate from one sample sequenced in a study of spatial heterogeneity in lung cancer. Time point defined: sample taken at primary tumor resection. Researchers sequenced whole RNA taken from tumor, nontumor lung or frozen PBMC without sorting. Via MiXCR, TCRdb re-called the 5' RACE reads, giving one row per CDR3 protein. The sample records under 100,000 distinct CDR3 sequences, under 9% being singletons. This specimen was PBMCs, taken at surgery. Receptors originate from a male donor with early-stage non-small cell lung cancer.

The rearrangement links TRBV6-5 to TRBJ2-6, with 8 bases that match TRBD1. Germline V CDR1 and CDR2: MNHEY, SVGAGI. The CDR3 loop spans 17 amino acids. V lost 4 bases, J lost 3 bases, and 8 bases stayed unmatched. CDR3 sequence (DNA): TGTGCCAGCAGTTTGACAGGGGTTTCGTATGGGGCCAACGTCCTGACTTTC. It specifies CASSLTGVSYGANVLTF.

V gene TRBV3-1 combines with J gene TRBJ1-6; D remains ambiguous. V lost 2 bases and J lost 15, with 11 bases in between. Germline V gene lookup returns CDR1 LGHDT and CDR2 YNNKEL (reference sequence). This CDR3 contains 12 residues. The CDR3 sequence: CASSQNRRRLHF. CDR3 nucleotide sequence: TGTGCCAGCAGCCAAAATAGGCGGCGCCTCCACTTT.

This clonotype was counted between two and nine times. The chain links TRBV24-1 to TRBJ2-1; 8 bases are a match to TRBD2. The CDR3 loop spans 14 amino acids. Per the germline V gene, CDR1 is KGHDR and CDR2 is SFDVKD. V was clipped by 7 bases and J by 7 bases; unmatched bases: 8. CDR3 coding DNA: TGTGCCACCAGAAGTCAGCGGGGGTGGAATGAGCAGTTCTTC. Protein sequence: CATRSQRGWNEQFF.

The chain links TRBV19 to TRBJ2-3, with TRBD2 matching 8 bases. V gave up 7 bases and J gave up 0 bases; unmatched junction bases: 6. Germline CDR1 LNHDA, CDR2 SQIVND (reference sequence). The CDR3 runs to 15 residues. In nucleotides, the CDR3 is TGTGCCAGTACCGCGGGGGGATCTAGCACAGATACGCAGTATTTT. Amino acid sequence: CASTAGGSSTDTQYF.

There are a few counts of this clonotype. The chain is built from TRBV5-1 and TRBJ2-7; 9 bases match TRBD1. The CDR3 spans 14 residues. With V trimmed by 0 bases and J by 6 bases, 4 bases remained unmatched. Germline V lookup: CDR1 SGHRS, CDR2 YFSETQ. CDR3 nucleotides: TGCGCCAGCAGCTTGGGTGGGACAGGGCGCGAGCAGTACTTC. It is translated as CASSLGGTGREQYF.

This clonotype was found many times. This chain joins TRBV11-2 and TRBJ2-3; 9 bases align to TRBD1. Germline CDR1 SGHAT, CDR2 FQNNGV. V gave up 6 bases and J gave up 9 bases; unmatched junction bases: 4. The CDR3 contains 12 residues. CDR3 loop: CASSPGTGTQYF. The CDR3, as DNA: TGTGCCAGCAGTCCCGGGACAGGGACGCAGTATTTT.

This clonotype appeared a few times. A much larger clone lies one base from this, so it may be a read error. This chain links TRBV3-1 with TRBJ2-1, with 10 positions matching TRBD2. The CDR3 contains 13 residues. Germline V gives CDR1 LGHDT, CDR2 YNNKEL (reference sequence). The CDR3 region is CASNQASSGRRVF. The CDR3, as DNA: TGTGCCAGCAACCAAGCCTCTAGCGGGAGAAGAGTCTTC.

The sample holds a few counts of this clonotype. This rearrangement joins TRBV20-1 to TRBJ2-7, with D perhaps TRBD2 (6 bases). The CDR3 spans 13 residues. Germline V gives CDR1 DFQATT, CDR2 SNEGSKA (reference sequence). Between the trimmed V and J ends, which lost 6 bases and 4 bases, there was a span of 16 bases. CDR3 sequence (DNA): TGCAGTGCCTCAAGGCTTGGGGGGTACGAGCAGTACTTC. As protein: CSASRLGGYEQYF.

Many counts were recorded for this clonotype. This chain links TRBV18 with TRBJ2-2; TRBD2 matches 7 bases. J was trimmed by 1 base and V by 3 bases; bases with no gene match: 5. Germline V gene data show CDR1 as KGHSH and CDR2 as LQKENI. The CDR3 is made up of 16 amino acids. The CDR3 is CASSPMAGENTGELFF. CDR3 bases: TGTGCCAGCTCACCCATGGCGGGGGAGAACACCGGGGAGCTGTTTTTT.

The chain uses TRBV6-1 and TRBJ2-7; unclear D gene. The germline gives CDR1 MNHNS, CDR2 SASEGT. Between the trimmed V and J ends, which lost 5 bases and 4 bases, there was a span of 9 bases. CDR3 length equals 12 residues. The CDR3 region is CASSSGEYEQYF. DNA for the CDR3: TGTGCCAGCAGTTCCGGAGAGTACGAGCAGTACTTC.

This clonotype occurred a few times. This rearrangement joins TRBV10-3 to TRBJ1-5; 8 bases fit TRBD1. The V gene end was trimmed by 1 base and the J gene end by 5 bases; junction bases not matched to a gene: 7. The CDR3 has 16 amino acids. The germline CDR1 and CDR2 sequences are ENHRY and SYGVKD. The CDR3 sequence: CAISELPGQADQPQHF. As DNA, the CDR3 is TGTGCCATCAGTGAGTTGCCGGGACAGGCGGATCAGCCCCAGCATTTT.

Ten or more counts support this clonotype. This sequence joins TRBV20-1 and TRBJ2-3, with 7 bases that match TRBD1. From germline, CDR1 is DFQATT and CDR2 SNEGSKA (reference sequence). After removal of 5 bases from V and 3 bases from J, the junction contained 5 bases not matched to a gene. This CDR3 is 13 amino acids long. CDR3 DNA: TGCAGTGCTCAACAGGGGTCTACAGATACGCAGTATTTT. Protein product: CSAQQGSTDTQYF.

The chain recombines TRBV7-2 with TRBJ2-3; D may be TRBD2 (5 bases). Germline CDR1 is SGHTA and CDR2 is FQGNSA. This CDR3 has 13 residues. Trimming removed 4 bases from V and 1 base from J, with 6 bases in between. The CDR3 region has the DNA TGTGCCAGCAGCTGGACTGGCACAGATACGCAGTATTTT. Translating gives CASSWTGTDTQYF. Complete variable domain (other parts from reference TRBV7-2 and TRBJ2-3): GAGVSQSPSNKVTEKGKDVELRCDPISGHTALYWYRQSLGQGLEFLIYFQGNSAPDKSGLPSDRFSAERTGGSVSTLTIQRTQQEDSAVYLCASSWTGTDTQYFGPGTRLTVL.

This clonotype appeared a few times. This chain connects TRBV6-6 to TRBJ2-3; possibly TRBD1 for D (5 bases). The CDR3 contains 15 residues. The germline gives CDR1 MNHNY, CDR2 SVGAGI (reference sequence). Deletions cut 3 bases from V and 1 base from J, with 11 bases between. The CDR3: CASSYAGSGTDTQYF. For the CDR3, the DNA is TGTGCCAGCAGTTATGCAGGGTCTGGCACAGATACGCAGTATTTT.

This clonotype has ten or more counts. The rearrangement links TRBV6-6 to TRBJ2-7; D not resolved. Trimming took off 4 bases at V and 6 bases at J, with 7 bases between the two ends. CDR3 length: 11 residues. Per germline, CDR1 MNHNY and CDR2 SVGAGI (reference sequence). The CDR3 reads CASSSGGEQYF. CDR3 nucleotides: TGTGCCAGCAGTTCGGGTGGCGAGCAGTACTTC.

The chain uses TRBV10-3 and TRBJ1-2, with 7 nucleotides matching TRBD1. The V segment lost 10 bases and the J segment 0 bases; nucleotides outside the gene matches: 5. CDR3 length equals 13 residues. Looked up from germline, CDR1 is ENHRY and CDR2 is SYGVKD. The CDR3 is CATSQGSNYGYTF. CDR3 in DNA: TGTGCCACATCACAGGGGTCTAACTATGGCTACACCTTC.

This clonotype was detected ten times or more. An end of the junction differs from the germline gene, which may be a read error. The chain links TRBV28 to TRBJ2-5; the match to TRBD1 covers 12 bases. The CDR3 loop spans 12 amino acids. The germline V gene has CDR1 MDHEN and CDR2 SYDVKM. The CDR3 spells CASSLGQGAEDF. In DNA, the CDR3 is TGTGCCAGCAGTTTGGGACAGGGGGCGGAGGACTTC.

This clonotype was seen only a few times. This chain connects TRBV29-1 to TRBJ1-1, with TRBD1 as a possible D gene (6 bases). Between the trimmed V and J ends, which lost 4 bases and 3 bases, there was a span of 9 bases. The germline V gene encodes CDR1 SQVTM and CDR2 ANQGSEA. This CDR3 has 12 residues. Here the CDR3 reads CSVARQDTEAFF. The CDR3 nucleotides are TGCAGCGTTGCCCGACAGGACACTGAAGCTTTCTTT.

This clonotype was counted a few times. This chain joins TRBV28 and TRBJ1-5; 10 bases align to TRBD1. There are 14 residues in the CDR3. V lost 6 bases to trimming and J lost 6 bases; unmatched junction nucleotides: 5. Germline CDR1 reads MDHEN; CDR2 reads SYDVKM. In DNA, the CDR3 is TGTGCCAGCAGGATGGGACAGGGGATTCAGCCCCAGCATTTT. It specifies CASRMGQGIQPQHF.

In its sample, this clonotype was seen many times. The chain combines TRBV5-1 with TRBJ2-5; the match to TRBD1 covers 7 bases. The CDR3 covers 14 residues. The junction had 4 bases not matched to a gene; V was cut back by 2 bases and J by 3 bases. Germline V lookup: CDR1 SGHRS, CDR2 YFSETQ. CDR3 sequence (DNA): TGCGCCAGCAGCTTCCCCGGGACAGAAGAGACCCAGTACTTC. Its protein is CASSFPGTEETQYF.

This clonotype occurred many times. CDR3 protein: CASSPPTGTPSYNEQFF. As DNA, the CDR3 is TGTGCCAGCAGCCCACCCACCGGGACACCTTCCTACAATGAGCAGTTCTTC. The genes are TRBV7-6 and TRBJ2-1, with D possibly matching TRBD1 (6 bases). V lost 5 bases to trimming and J lost 1 base, with 18 bases between them. CDR1 and CDR2 from the germline V gene are SGHVS and FNYEAQ. The CDR3 loop spans 17 amino acids.

In its sample, this clonotype was seen a few times. V usage is TRBV7-9 and J usage is TRBJ2-1; 12 bases agree with TRBD2. With 5 bases clipped from V and 2 bases from J, the junction kept 1 base outside the gene matches. Germline V gene lookup returns CDR1 SEHNR and CDR2 FQNEAQ (reference sequence). This CDR3 has 15 residues. The CDR3 is CASSRLAGAYNEQFF. The CDR3 DNA reads TGTGCCAGCAGCAGACTAGCGGGAGCCTACAATGAGCAGTTCTTC.

This clonotype was observed at least ten times. CDR3 nucleotide sequence: TGTGCCAGCAGCCCGGACAGGGGGCGAGGCAATGAGCAGTTCTTC. Protein product: CASSPDRGRGNEQFF. The chain is built from TRBV7-7 and TRBJ2-1; TRBD1 matches 11 bases. CDR3 length: 15 amino acids. CDR1 is SSHAT, CDR2 FNYEAQ, per germline (reference sequence). J gave up 6 bases and V 5 bases, and 6 bases lay outside the gene matches.

This chain joins TRBV24-1 and TRBJ2-7, with 8 bases that match TRBD1. After removal of 4 bases from V and 1 base from J, the junction contained 5 bases not matched to a gene. The CDR3 is 15 amino acids. Germline V gene lookup returns CDR1 KGHDR and CDR2 SFDVKD. CDR3 sequence reads: CATSDRDRQSYEQYF. The CDR3 DNA reads TGTGCCACCAGTGACCGGGACAGGCAGTCCTACGAGCAGTACTTC.

This clonotype was found many times. The chain carries TRBV12-3 or TRBV12-4 and TRBJ2-1, with a possible D match to TRBD1 (6 bases). This CDR3 region has 13 residues. With 3 bases removed from V and 12 bases from J, the gap between germline ends came to 15 bases. CDR3 nucleotide sequence: TGTGCCAGCAGTTTTACAGGGATCAGGATGCAGTTCTTC. Translation gives CASSFTGIRMQFF.

The rearrangement uses TRBV10-3 and TRBJ2-2; 9 positions match TRBD1. CDR3 length equals 18 residues. From germline, CDR1 is ENHRY and CDR2 SYGVKD. V lost 4 bases and J lost 4; bases outside the gene matches: 13. Written as DNA, the CDR3 is TGTGCCATCAGTGGCAGGACAGGGGACTCCACCCTCACCGGGGAGCTGTTTTTT. Protein sequence: CAISGRTGDSTLTGELFF.

In this sample, this clonotype turned up a few times. The CDR3 sequence is CASSPPSGWNEQFF. Here the CDR3 DNA reads TGTGCCAGCAGCCCCCCGAGTGGGTGGAATGAGCAGTTCTTC. V and J are TRBV7-2 and TRBJ2-1, with D hard to call. Per germline, CDR1 SGHTA and CDR2 FQGNSA. The CDR3 extends over 14 amino acids. V lost 5 bases and J 7 bases, leaving 15 bases between the germline ends. Drawing the rest from reference TRBV7-2 and TRBJ2-1, the complete variable domain is GAGVSQSPSNKVTEKGKDVELRCDPISGHTALYWYRQSLGQGLEFLIYFQGNSAPDKSGLPSDRFSAERTGGSVSTLTIQRTQQEDSAVYLCASSPPSGWNEQFFGPGTRLTVL.

The rearrangement joins TRBV29-1 to TRBJ2-1, with 9 bases aligning to TRBD2. The CDR3 is made up of 14 amino acids. CDR1 is SQVTM, CDR2 ANQGSEA, per germline. The V and J ends lost 3 bases and 8 bases, in that order; junction bases with no gene match: 8. The CDR3 DNA is TGCAGCGTTGATCGGCTAGCGGGGAGTGATGAGCAGTTCTTC. Its translation is CSVDRLAGSDEQFF.

This clonotype turned up a few times. The rearrangement links TRBV7-2 to TRBJ2-3; no clear D gene. V lost 3 bases to trimming and J lost 2 bases, with 3 bases between them. This CDR3 has 12 amino acids. Germline CDR1 reads SGHTA; CDR2 reads FQGNSA. This chain's CDR3 is CASSFNTDTQYF. The CDR3 nucleotides read TGTGCCAGCAGCTTCAACACAGATACGCAGTATTTT. The variable domain in full, completed from reference TRBV7-2 and TRBJ2-3, reads GAGVSQSPSNKVTEKGKDVELRCDPISGHTALYWYRQSLGQGLEFLIYFQGNSAPDKSGLPSDRFSAERTGGSVSTLTIQRTQQEDSAVYLCASSFNTDTQYFGPGTRLTVL.